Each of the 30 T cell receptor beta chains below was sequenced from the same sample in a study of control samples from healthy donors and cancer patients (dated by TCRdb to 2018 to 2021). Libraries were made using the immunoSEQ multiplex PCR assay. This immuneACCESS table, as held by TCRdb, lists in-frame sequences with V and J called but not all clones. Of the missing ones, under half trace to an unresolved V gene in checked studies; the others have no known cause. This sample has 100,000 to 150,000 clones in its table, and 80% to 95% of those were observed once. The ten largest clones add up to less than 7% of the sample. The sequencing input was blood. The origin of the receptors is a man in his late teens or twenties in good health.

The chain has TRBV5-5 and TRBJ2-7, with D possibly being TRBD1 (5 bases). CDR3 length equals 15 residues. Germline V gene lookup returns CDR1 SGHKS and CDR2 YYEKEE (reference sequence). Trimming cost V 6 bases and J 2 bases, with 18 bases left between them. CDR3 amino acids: CASKEFIDSTYEQYF. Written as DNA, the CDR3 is TGTGCCAGCAAGGAGTTTATCGACAGTACCTACGAGCAGTACTTC.

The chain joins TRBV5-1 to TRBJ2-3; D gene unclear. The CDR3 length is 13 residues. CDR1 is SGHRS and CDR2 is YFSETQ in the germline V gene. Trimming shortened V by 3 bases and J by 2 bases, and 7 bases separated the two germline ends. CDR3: CASSSGSTDTQYF. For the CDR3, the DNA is TGCGCCAGCAGCTCCGGTTCCACAGATACGCAGTATTTT. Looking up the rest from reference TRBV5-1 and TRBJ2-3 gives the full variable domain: KAGVTQTPRYLIKTRGQQVTLSCSPISGHRSVSWYQQTPGQGLQFLFEYFSETQRNKGNFPGRFSGRQFSNSRSEMNVSTLELGDSALYLCASSSGSTDTQYFGPGTRLTVL.

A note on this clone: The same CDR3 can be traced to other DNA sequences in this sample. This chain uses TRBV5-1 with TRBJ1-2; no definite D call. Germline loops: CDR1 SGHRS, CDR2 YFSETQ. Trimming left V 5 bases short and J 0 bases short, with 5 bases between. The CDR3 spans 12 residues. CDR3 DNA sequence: TGCGCCAGCAGGGACTCTAACTATGGCTACACCTTC. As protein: CASRDSNYGYTF.

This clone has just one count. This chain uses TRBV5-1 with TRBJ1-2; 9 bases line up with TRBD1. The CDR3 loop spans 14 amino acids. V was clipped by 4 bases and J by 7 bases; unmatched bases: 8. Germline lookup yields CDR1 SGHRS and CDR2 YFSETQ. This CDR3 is CASSPTGGESGYTF. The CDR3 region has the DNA TGCGCCAGCAGCCCTACAGGGGGCGAATCTGGCTACACCTTC.

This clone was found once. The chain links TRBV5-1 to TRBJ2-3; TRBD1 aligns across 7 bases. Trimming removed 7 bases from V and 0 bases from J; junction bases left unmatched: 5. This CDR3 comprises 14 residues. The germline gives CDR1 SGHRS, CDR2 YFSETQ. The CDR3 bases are TGCGCCAGCGGGACAGAGACTAGCACAGATACGCAGTATTTT. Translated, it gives CASGTETSTDTQYF.

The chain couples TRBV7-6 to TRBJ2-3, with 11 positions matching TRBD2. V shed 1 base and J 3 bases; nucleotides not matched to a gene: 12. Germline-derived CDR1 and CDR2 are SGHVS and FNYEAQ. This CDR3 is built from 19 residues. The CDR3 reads CASSLGLGELAGDTDTQYF. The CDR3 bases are TGTGCCAGCAGCTTAGGTCTTGGTGAACTAGCGGGAGATACAGATACGCAGTATTTT.

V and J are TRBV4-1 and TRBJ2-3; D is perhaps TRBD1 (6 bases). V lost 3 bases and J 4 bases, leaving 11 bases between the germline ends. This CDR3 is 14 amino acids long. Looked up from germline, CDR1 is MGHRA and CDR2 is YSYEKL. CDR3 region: CASSQAWGPDTQYF. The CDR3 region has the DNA TGCGCCAGCAGCCAGGCATGGGGGCCAGATACGCAGTATTTT.

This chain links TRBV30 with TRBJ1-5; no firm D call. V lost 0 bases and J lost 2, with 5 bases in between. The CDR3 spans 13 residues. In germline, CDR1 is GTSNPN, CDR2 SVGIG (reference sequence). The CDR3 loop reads CAWSVQGNQPQHF. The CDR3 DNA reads TGTGCCTGGAGTGTACAAGGCAATCAGCCCCAGCATTTT.

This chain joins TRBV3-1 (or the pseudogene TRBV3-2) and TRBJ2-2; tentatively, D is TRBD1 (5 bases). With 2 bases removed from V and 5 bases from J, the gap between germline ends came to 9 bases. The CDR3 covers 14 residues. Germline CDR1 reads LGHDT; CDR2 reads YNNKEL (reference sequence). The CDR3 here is CASSQLQGTGELFF. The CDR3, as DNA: TGTGCCAGCAGCCAACTTCAGGGAACCGGGGAGCTGTTTTTT.

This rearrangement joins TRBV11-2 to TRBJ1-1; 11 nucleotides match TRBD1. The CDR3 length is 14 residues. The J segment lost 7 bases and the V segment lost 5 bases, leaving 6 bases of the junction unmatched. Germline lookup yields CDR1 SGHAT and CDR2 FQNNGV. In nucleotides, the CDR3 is TGTGCCAGCAGCCTTGGGACAGGGGGTGATGAAGCTTTCTTT. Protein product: CASSLGTGGDEAFF.

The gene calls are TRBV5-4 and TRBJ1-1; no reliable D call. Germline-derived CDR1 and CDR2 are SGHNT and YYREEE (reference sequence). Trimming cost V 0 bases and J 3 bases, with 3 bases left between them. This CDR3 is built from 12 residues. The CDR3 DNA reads TGTGCCAGCAGCTTGGGAGACACTGAAGCTTTCTTT. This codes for CASSLGDTEAFF.

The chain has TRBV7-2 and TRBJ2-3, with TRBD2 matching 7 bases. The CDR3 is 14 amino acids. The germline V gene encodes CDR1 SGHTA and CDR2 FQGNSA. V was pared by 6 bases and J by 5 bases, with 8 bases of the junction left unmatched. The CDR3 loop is CASSWTGGGDTQYF. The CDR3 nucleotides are TGTGCCAGCAGTTGGACGGGGGGTGGAGATACGCAGTATTTT.

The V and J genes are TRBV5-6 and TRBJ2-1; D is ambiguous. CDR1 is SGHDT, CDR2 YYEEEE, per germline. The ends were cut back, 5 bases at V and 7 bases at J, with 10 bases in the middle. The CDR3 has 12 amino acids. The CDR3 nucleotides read TGTGCCAGCAGTTTAATTCTAAATGAGCAGTTCTTC. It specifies CASSLILNEQFF.

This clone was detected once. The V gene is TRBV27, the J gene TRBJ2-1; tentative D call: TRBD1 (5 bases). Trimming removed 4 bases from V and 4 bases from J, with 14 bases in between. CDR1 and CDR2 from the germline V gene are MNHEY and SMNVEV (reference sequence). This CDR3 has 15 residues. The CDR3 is CASSSSAGPYNEQFF. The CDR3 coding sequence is TGTGCCAGCAGTTCCTCGGCAGGGCCTTACAATGAGCAGTTCTTC.

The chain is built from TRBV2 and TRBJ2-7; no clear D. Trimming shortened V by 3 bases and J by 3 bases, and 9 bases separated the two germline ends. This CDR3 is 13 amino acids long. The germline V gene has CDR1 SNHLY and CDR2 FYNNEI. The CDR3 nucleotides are TGTGCCAGCAGTGAGTGGGCTAGCTACGAGCAGTACTTC. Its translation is CASSEWASYEQYF.

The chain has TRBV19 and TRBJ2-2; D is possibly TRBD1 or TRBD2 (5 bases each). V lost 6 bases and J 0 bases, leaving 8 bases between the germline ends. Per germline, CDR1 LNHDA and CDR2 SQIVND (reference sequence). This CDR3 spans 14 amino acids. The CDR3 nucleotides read TGTGCCAGTAGGTGGGACGCGAACACCGGGGAGCTGTTTTTT. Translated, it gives CASRWDANTGELFF.

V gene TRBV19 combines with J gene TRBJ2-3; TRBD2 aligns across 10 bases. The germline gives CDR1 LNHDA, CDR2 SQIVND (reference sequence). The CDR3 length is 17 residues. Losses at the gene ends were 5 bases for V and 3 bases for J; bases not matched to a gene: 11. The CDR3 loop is CASSGPASGGRTDTQYF. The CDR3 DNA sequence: TGTGCCAGTAGTGGTCCCGCTAGCGGGGGTAGGACAGATACGCAGTATTTT.

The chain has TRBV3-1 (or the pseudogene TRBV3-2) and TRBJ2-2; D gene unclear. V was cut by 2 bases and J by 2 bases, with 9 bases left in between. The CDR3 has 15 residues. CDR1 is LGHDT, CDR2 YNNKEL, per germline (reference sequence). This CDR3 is CASSQFGSNTGELFF. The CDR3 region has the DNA TGTGCCAGCAGCCAATTTGGCTCTAACACCGGGGAGCTGTTTTTT.

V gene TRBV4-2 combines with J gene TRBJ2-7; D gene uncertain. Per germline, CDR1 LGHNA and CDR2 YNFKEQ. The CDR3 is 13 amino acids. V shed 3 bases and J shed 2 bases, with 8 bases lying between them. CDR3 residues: CASSQDRAYEQYF. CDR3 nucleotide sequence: TGTGCCAGCAGCCAGGACCGAGCCTACGAGCAGTACTTC.

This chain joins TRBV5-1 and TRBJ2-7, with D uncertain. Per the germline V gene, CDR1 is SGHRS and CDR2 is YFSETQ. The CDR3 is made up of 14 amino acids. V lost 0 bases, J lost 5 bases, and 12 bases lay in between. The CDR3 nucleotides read TGCGCCAGCAGCTTGGCCCCGCAGGTCCACGAGCAGTACTTC. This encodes CASSLAPQVHEQYF.

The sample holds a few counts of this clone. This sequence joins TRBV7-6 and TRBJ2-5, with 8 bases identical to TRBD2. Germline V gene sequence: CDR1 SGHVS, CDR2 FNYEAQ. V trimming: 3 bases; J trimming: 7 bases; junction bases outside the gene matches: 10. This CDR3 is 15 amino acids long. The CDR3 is CASSLSSGVSGTQYF. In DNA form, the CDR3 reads TGTGCCAGCAGCTTGAGTAGCGGGGTATCGGGGACCCAGTACTTC.

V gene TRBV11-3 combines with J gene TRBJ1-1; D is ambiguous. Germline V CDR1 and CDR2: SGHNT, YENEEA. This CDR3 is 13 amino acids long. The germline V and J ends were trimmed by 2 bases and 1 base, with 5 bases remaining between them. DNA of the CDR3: TGTGCCAGCAGCTTATACCGGAACACTGAAGCTTTCTTT. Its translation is CASSLYRNTEAFF.

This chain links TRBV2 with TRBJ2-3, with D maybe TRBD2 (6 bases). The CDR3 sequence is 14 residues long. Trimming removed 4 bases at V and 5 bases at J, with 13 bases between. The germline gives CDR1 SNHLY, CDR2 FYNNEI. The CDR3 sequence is CASSGGELGDTQYF. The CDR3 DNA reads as TGTGCCAGCAGTGGGGGGGAACTGGGAGATACGCAGTATTTT.

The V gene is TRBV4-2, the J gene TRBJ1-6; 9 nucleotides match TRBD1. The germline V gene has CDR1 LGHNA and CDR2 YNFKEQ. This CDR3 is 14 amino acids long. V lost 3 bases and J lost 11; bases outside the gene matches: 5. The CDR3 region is CASSHGTGYAPLHF. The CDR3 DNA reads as TGTGCCAGCAGCCATGGGACAGGGTATGCACCCCTCCACTTT.

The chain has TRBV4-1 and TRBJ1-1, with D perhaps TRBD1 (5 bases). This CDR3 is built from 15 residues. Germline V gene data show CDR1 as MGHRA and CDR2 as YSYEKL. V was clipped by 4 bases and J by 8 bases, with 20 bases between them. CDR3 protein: CASSRALGVGAEAFF. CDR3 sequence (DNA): TGCGCCAGCAGCCGGGCCCTGGGGGTTGGAGCGGAAGCTTTCTTT.

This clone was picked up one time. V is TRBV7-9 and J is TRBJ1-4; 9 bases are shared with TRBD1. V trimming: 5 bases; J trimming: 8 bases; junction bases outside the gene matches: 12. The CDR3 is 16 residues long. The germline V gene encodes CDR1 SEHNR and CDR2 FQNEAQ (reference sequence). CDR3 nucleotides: TGTGCCAGCAGCACAACCACACAGGGGGCTGAGGAAAAACTGTTTTTT. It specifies CASSTTTQGAEEKLFF.

The CDR3: CASSFNQGAGELFF. CDR3 nucleotide sequence: TGCGCCAGCAGCTTCAATCAGGGAGCCGGGGAGCTGTTTTTT. The rearrangement links TRBV5-1 to TRBJ2-2; possibly TRBD1 or TRBD2 for D (5 bases each). Germline CDR1 is SGHRS and CDR2 is YFSETQ. Trimming pared 2 bases from V and 6 bases from J, leaving 11 bases between. CDR3 size: 14 residues.

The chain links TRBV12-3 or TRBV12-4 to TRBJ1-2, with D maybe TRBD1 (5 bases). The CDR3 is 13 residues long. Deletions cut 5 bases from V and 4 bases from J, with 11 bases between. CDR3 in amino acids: CASSRDDSYGYTF. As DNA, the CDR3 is TGTGCCAGCAGTAGGGACGATAGCTATGGCTACACCTTC.

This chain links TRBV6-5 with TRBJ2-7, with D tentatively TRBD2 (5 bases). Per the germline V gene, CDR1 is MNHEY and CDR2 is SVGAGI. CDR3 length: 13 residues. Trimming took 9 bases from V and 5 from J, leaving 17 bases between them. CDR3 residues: CASTSSAGDEQYF. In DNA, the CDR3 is TGTGCCAGTACTTCGTCGGCGGGTGACGAGCAGTACTTC.

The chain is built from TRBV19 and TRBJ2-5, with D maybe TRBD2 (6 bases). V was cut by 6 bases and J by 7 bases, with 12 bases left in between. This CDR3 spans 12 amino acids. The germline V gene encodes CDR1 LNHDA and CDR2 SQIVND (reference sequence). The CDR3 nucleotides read TGTGCCAGTAGAGGGGTCGGGGGGACCCAGTACTTC. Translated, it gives CASRGVGGTQYF.